The TCR beta chain described here comes from a study of regulatory T cells in long-lasting Graves disease. The time point here: newly diagnosed GD, antithyroid drugs for less than 3 months. PBMCs were the source of the RNA used for TCR sequencing. The V end was cut by 1 base, the J end by 1 base, with 13 bases between. Per the germline V gene, CDR1 is SEHNR and CDR2 is FQNEAQ (reference sequence). There are 16 residues in the CDR3. Through Arm-PCR of CDR3 regions and iRepertoire HTBI primers, TCR beta libraries were built. Using its own MiXCR run on the multiplex PCR reads, TCRdb lists one record per CDR3 protein. The sample lists some 460,000 distinct CDR3 sequences, roughly 15% occurring once. This clonotype was observed at least ten times. These sequences were also reported in another study, on T cells in Graves' hyperthyroidism and ophthalmopathy.

The sample was peripheral blood mononuclear cells (PBMCs), taken at new diagnosis, from a patient treated with antithyroid drugs. The rearrangement links TRBV7-9 to TRBJ2-5, with D perhaps being TRBD1 or TRBD2 (5 bases each). This clonotype originated in a man aged 35 to 55 with Graves disease. CDR3 sequence (DNA): TGTGCCAGCAGCTTAGGAGACCGGGACCGCCAAGAGACCCAGTACTTC. It encodes CASSLGDRDRQETQYF. Together with reference TRBV7-9 and TRBJ2-5, the CDR3 gives the full variable domain: DTGVSQNPRHKITKRGQNVTFRCDPISEHNRLYWYRQTLGQGPEFLTYFQNEAQLEKSRLLSDRFSAERPKGSFSTLEIQRTEQGDSAMYLCASSLGDRDRQETQYFGPGTRLLVL.